Shown below are 26 T cell receptor beta chains from a single sample sequenced in a study of T cell responses to AZD1222 COVID-19 vaccine. The table came from immunoSEQ multiplex PCR; TCRdb's copy has only in-frame clones and leaves some out. The sample has about 69,000 clones, roughly 80% seen once; the top ten hold roughly 23%. Sequenced material: peripheral blood, taken 28 days after the second AZD1222 dose. These receptors were obtained from an adult who received the AZD1222 COVID-19 vaccine.

The gene calls are TRBV5-5 and TRBJ2-7; D might be TRBD1 or TRBD2, each matching 5 bases. Germline V gene lookup returns CDR1 SGHKS and CDR2 YYEKEE (reference sequence). Trimming left V 5 bases short and J 4 bases short, with 22 bases between. The CDR3 has 16 amino acids. The DNA for the CDR3 is TGTGCCAGCAGTGCCAACTGGGACGGACTTGGATACGAGCAGTACTTC. It yields the protein CASSANWDGLGYEQYF.

In its sample, this clone was seen once. V usage is TRBV9 and J usage is TRBJ2-1; tentatively, D is TRBD2 (6 bases). Germline V gene sequence: CDR1 SGDLS, CDR2 YYNGEE. V lost 0 bases to trimming and J lost 2 bases, with 9 bases between them. The CDR3 runs to 15 residues. The chain's CDR3 is CASSVARGTYNEQFF. CDR3 nucleotides: TGTGCCAGCAGCGTAGCTCGCGGGACCTACAATGAGCAGTTCTTC.

This sequence joins TRBV9 and TRBJ2-3; weak D call: TRBD2 (6 bases). CDR1 is SGDLS and CDR2 is YYNGEE in the germline V gene. The CDR3 is 14 residues long. V was shortened by 3 bases and J by 4 bases, with 12 bases between the two germline ends. The CDR3 is CASSGGLPADTQYF. The DNA for the CDR3 is TGTGCCAGCAGCGGAGGACTACCCGCAGATACGCAGTATTTT.

This clone was counted between two and nine times. The rearrangement joins TRBV19 to TRBJ1-5; D gene unclear. CDR3 length: 12 residues. Germline-derived CDR1 and CDR2 are LNHDA and SQIVND (reference sequence). The V gene lost 1 base and the J gene lost 7 bases, with 5 bases spanning the gap. The CDR3 reads CASSIGGQPQHF. The CDR3 nucleotides read TGTGCCAGTAGTATAGGGGGACAGCCCCAGCATTTT.

The chain uses TRBV5-1 and TRBJ1-2; D is unresolved. Trimming removed 2 bases at V and 0 bases at J, with 5 bases between. CDR3 size: 13 residues. Germline lookup yields CDR1 SGHRS and CDR2 YFSETQ. CDR3 sequence (DNA): TGCGCCAGCAGCTTCACAGCTAACTATGGCTACACCTTC. Translating gives CASSFTANYGYTF.

V is TRBV5-1 and J is TRBJ2-5; D may be TRBD1 or TRBD2 (5 bases each). In germline, CDR1 is SGHRS, CDR2 YFSETQ. V was pared by 2 bases and J by 2 bases, with 10 bases between. This CDR3 is 14 amino acids long. DNA for the CDR3: TGCGCCAGCAGCTTCGGGACGGATCAAGAGACCCAGTACTTC. Translating it yields CASSFGTDQETQYF.

The chain carries TRBV3-1 (or the pseudogene TRBV3-2) and TRBJ1-2; D gene unclear. V lost 4 bases and J lost 1, with 7 bases in between. CDR1 and CDR2 (germline): LGHDT, YNNKEL (reference sequence). This CDR3 contains 13 residues. This CDR3 is CASSPRDNYGYTF. The CDR3 coding sequence is TGTGCCAGCAGCCCCCGGGATAACTATGGCTACACCTTC.

The V call is TRBV9, the J call TRBJ2-1, with TRBD2 as a possible D gene (6 bases). V dropped 3 bases and J dropped 1 base, with 11 bases sitting between them. The CDR3 length is 15 residues. Germline V gene lookup returns CDR1 SGDLS and CDR2 YYNGEE. The CDR3: CASSATTSSYNEQFF. The CDR3 DNA is TGTGCCAGCAGCGCTACGACTAGTTCCTACAATGAGCAGTTCTTC.

This sequence joins TRBV19 and TRBJ2-7; D possibly corresponds to TRBD1 (6 bases). The CDR3 contains 15 residues. Trimming pared 3 bases from V and 2 bases from J, leaving 14 bases between. CDR1 is LNHDA and CDR2 is SQIVND in the germline V gene (reference sequence). Here the CDR3 DNA reads TGTGCCAGTAGTATCAATACAGGGCCGACCTACGAGCAGTACTTC. Protein sequence: CASSINTGPTYEQYF.

The chain employs TRBV7-2 and TRBJ2-7; 11 bases match TRBD1. The CDR3 is 15 residues long. Germline values: CDR1 SGHTA, CDR2 FQGNSA. Unmatched junction bases numbered 5, after V lost 5 bases and J lost 2 bases. CDR3 in amino acids: CASSPWTGGPYEQYF. The DNA of the CDR3 is TGTGCCAGCAGCCCGTGGACAGGGGGCCCCTACGAGCAGTACTTC.

V is TRBV30 and J is TRBJ2-6, with D hard to call. This CDR3 comprises 12 residues. Germline CDR1 reads GTSNPN; CDR2 reads SVGIG (reference sequence). V lost 1 base, J lost 2 bases, and 0 bases lay in between. The chain's CDR3 is CAWSAGANVLTF. The CDR3 DNA reads as TGTGCCTGGAGTGCTGGGGCCAACGTCCTGACTTTC.

V usage is TRBV28 and J usage is TRBJ2-3; 10 nucleotides line up with TRBD1. J gave up 8 bases and V 5 bases, and 13 bases lay outside the gene matches. The CDR3 totals 16 residues. Looked up from germline, CDR1 is MDHEN and CDR2 is SYDVKM. CDR3 region: CASSTPTGGEVGTQYF. The CDR3 nucleotides are TGTGCCAGCAGTACCCCGACAGGGGGCGAGGTTGGTACGCAGTATTTT.

The chain uses TRBV11-2 and TRBJ2-3, with D possibly matching TRBD2 (6 bases). This CDR3 spans 16 amino acids. V shed 5 bases and J shed 0 bases, with 15 bases lying between them. Per the germline V gene, CDR1 is SGHAT and CDR2 is FQNNGV. CDR3: CASSQGTLPSTDTQYF. As DNA, the CDR3 is TGTGCCAGCAGCCAAGGGACTTTACCTAGCACAGATACGCAGTATTTT.

J is TRBJ1-6 and V is TRBV11-2; D unresolved. The CDR3 length is 14 residues. CDR1 is SGHAT, CDR2 FQNNGV, per germline. Trimming stripped 4 bases from V and 0 bases from J, with 4 bases between. This chain's CDR3 is CASSYASYNSPLHF. CDR3 coding DNA: TGTGCCAGCAGCTACGCCTCCTATAATTCACCCCTCCACTTT.

The genes are TRBV30 and TRBJ1-1; D may be TRBD1 (6 bases). Between the trimmed V and J ends, which lost 8 bases and 4 bases, there was a span of 17 bases. Per germline, CDR1 GTSNPN and CDR2 SVGIG (reference sequence). This CDR3 has 13 amino acids. DNA of the CDR3: TGTGCCGGATCCCGACAGGAAGGCACTGAAGCTTTCTTT. It encodes CAGSRQEGTEAFF.

The V gene is TRBV5-6, the J gene TRBJ1-2; D ambiguous. V was cut by 5 bases and J by 5 bases, with 16 bases left in between. The germline gives CDR1 SGHDT, CDR2 YYEEEE. The CDR3 extends over 14 amino acids. The CDR3 DNA reads TGTGCCAGCAGGTCTAATAGGCCGCTATATGGCTACACCTTC. This sequence encodes CASRSNRPLYGYTF.

This clone was counted only a few times. In nucleotides, the CDR3 is TGTGCCAGCAGTGAAGACCGAACCGGGAGCTCCTACGAGCAGTACTTC. It specifies CASSEDRTGSSYEQYF. V gene TRBV6-1 combines with J gene TRBJ2-7, with D possibly being TRBD2 (6 bases). Germline assignment: CDR1 MNHNS and CDR2 SASEGT. The CDR3 spans 16 residues. V lost 1 base, J lost 0 bases, and 13 bases lay in between.

This chain joins TRBV5-1 and TRBJ2-1, with 8 bases matching TRBD1. The V and J ends lost 0 bases and 9 bases, in that order; junction bases with no gene match: 11. This CDR3 spans 16 amino acids. Per germline, CDR1 SGHRS and CDR2 YFSETQ. CDR3 DNA sequence: TGCGCCAGCAGCTTGGTAAGAGACAGGGGTGATGGTGAGCAGTTCTTC. Its protein is CASSLVRDRGDGEQFF.

This chain links TRBV7-8 with TRBJ1-5; possible D gene TRBD1, 6 bases. Trimming left V 5 bases short and J 0 bases short, with 14 bases between. This CDR3 has 16 amino acids. The V gene's germline CDR1 is SGHVS and CDR2 FQNEAQ. Here the CDR3 reads CASSPRDMNSNQPQHF. The DNA for the CDR3 is TGTGCCAGCAGCCCCCGGGACATGAATAGCAATCAGCCCCAGCATTTT.

This clone has a handful of counts. J is TRBJ1-2 and V is TRBV28; D may be TRBD1 (5 bases). The CDR3 covers 13 residues. Per germline, CDR1 MDHEN and CDR2 SYDVKM. Trimming took off 8 bases at V and 7 bases at J, with 17 bases between the two ends. CDR3 bases: TGTGCCAGCTCAGTTTCTGGGGGGGGTGGCTACACCTTC. Translating it yields CASSVSGGGGYTF.

The chain is built from TRBV12-3 or TRBV12-4 and TRBJ1-5, with D unresolved. The CDR3 runs 12 residues. Deletions cut 5 bases from V and 11 bases from J, with 13 bases between. CDR3 sequence (DNA): TGTGCCAGCAGTACCCAATCCGGAACCCAGCATTTT. Its protein is CASSTQSGTQHF.

The CDR3 protein is CASSIGGGADTQYF. As DNA, the CDR3 is TGTGCCAGTAGTATCGGGGGAGGCGCAGATACGCAGTATTTT. The chain is built from TRBV19 and TRBJ2-3, with D possibly being TRBD2 (6 bases). CDR3 length equals 14 residues. Trimming left V 3 bases short and J 4 bases short, with 11 bases between. Germline V gives CDR1 LNHDA, CDR2 SQIVND (reference sequence).

This chain uses TRBV12-5 with TRBJ1-4; TRBD1 matches 7 bases. CDR1 is LGHNT and CDR2 is FRNRAP in the germline V gene. The CDR3 runs 15 residues. Trimming cost V 5 bases and J 4 bases; bases outside gene matches: 7. The CDR3 DNA is TGTGCTAGTGGTCCCGGGACAGTTGGTAATGAAAAACTGTTTTTT. This gives the protein CASGPGTVGNEKLFF.

This clone has just a few counts. This chain joins TRBV29-1 and TRBJ2-3; TRBD2 agrees at 8 bases. CDR3 length equals 16 residues. The germline V gene encodes CDR1 SQVTM and CDR2 ANQGSEA. V was pared by 5 bases and J by 2 bases, with 12 bases of the junction left unmatched. The CDR3 spells CSVKYWIAGTTDTQYF. In DNA, the CDR3 is TGCAGCGTTAAATATTGGATAGCGGGGACCACAGATACGCAGTATTTT.

V is TRBV27 and J is TRBJ1-1; 7 bases are a match to TRBD1. Unmatched junction bases numbered 1, after V lost 5 bases and J lost 1 base. Germline V gene lookup returns CDR1 MNHEY and CDR2 SMNVEV (reference sequence). The CDR3 covers 13 residues. The CDR3 nucleotides read TGTGCCAGCAGTCGGGACAGGAACACTGAAGCTTTCTTT. Translated, it gives CASSRDRNTEAFF.

The gene calls are TRBV6-5 and TRBJ1-6; D unclear. The V gene lost 4 bases and the J gene lost 9 bases, with 10 bases spanning the gap. The length of the CDR3 is 13 residues. The germline V gene encodes CDR1 MNHEY and CDR2 SVGAGI. The CDR3 is CASSSGLPSPLHF. CDR3 in DNA: TGTGCCAGCAGTTCTGGGCTTCCTTCACCCCTCCACTTT.